These 14 T cell receptor beta chains came from one sample sequenced in a study of CD8+ T cells in alopecia areata (dated by TCRdb to the late 2010s). The library was generated by the immunoSEQ multiplex PCR assay. To provide template for TCR sequencing, every sample had RNA extracted and reverse transcribed into cDNA. TCRdb limited this immuneACCESS table to in-frame rearrangements with V and J called. A share of clones is missing; checked studies link under half to unresolved V genes, and the rest is unexplained. The sample data list 7,000 to 8,000 clones, and 60% to 85% of these were observed just once. The ten largest clones represent around 2.5% of the sample. CD4+ cells from 4 to 6 biomarker-study patients were further sorted into CD25+CD127- cells. Sequenced material: CD4+ Tregs sorted from blood. Source of these receptors: a human donor with alopecia areata.

Only a few counts were recorded for this clone. The chain is built from TRBV29-1 and TRBJ2-1; D is uncertain. V was shortened by 8 bases and J by 6 bases, with 20 bases between the two germline ends. CDR1 and CDR2 from the germline V gene are SQVTM and ANQGSEA. The CDR3 runs to 14 residues. The CDR3 spells CSTKGTRSRNEQFF. Here the CDR3 DNA reads TGCAGCACGAAGGGTACTCGGAGTCGCAATGAGCAGTTCTTC.

The V gene is TRBV5-1, the J gene TRBJ2-3; D possibly uses TRBD1 or TRBD2 (6 bases each). Trimming took 5 bases from V and 1 from J, leaving 11 bases between them. CDR3 length: 14 amino acids. Germline V gene data show CDR1 as SGHRS and CDR2 as YFSETQ. The CDR3 bases are TGCGCCAGCAGGGGAAGGGGGGGCACAGATACGCAGTATTTT. It codes for CASRGRGGTDTQYF.

This sequence joins TRBV21-1 and TRBJ2-3; the table's D gene call, TRBD1, was not cross checked with the DNA. TRBV21-1 is reported as a pseudogene. This CDR3 has 17 residues. Here the CDR3 reads CASSTRQNSPGTDTQYF. The CDR3 DNA reads TGTGCCAGCAGCACCCGACAGAACAGCCCTGGCACAGATACGCAGTATTTT.

The V gene is TRBV6-1, the J gene TRBJ1-1; D possibly corresponds to TRBD1 (5 bases). V lost 4 bases to trimming and J lost 8 bases, with 20 bases between them. The CDR3 covers 15 residues. Germline CDR1 reads MNHNS; CDR2 reads SASEGT. As DNA, the CDR3 is TGTGCCAGCAGTGGAGGGAGAGGGGTTCCTCTAGAAGCTTTCTTT. This translates into CASSGGRGVPLEAFF.

Concerning this clone: Additional DNA sequences in this sample encode the identical CDR3. The chain has TRBV7-2 and TRBJ1-6, with D tentatively TRBD1 (5 bases). V was shortened by 4 bases and J by 10 bases, with 11 bases between the two germline ends. This CDR3 is built from 13 residues. The germline CDR1 and CDR2 sequences are SGHTA and FQGNSA. CDR3 residues: CASSSSRGSPLHF. The CDR3 DNA follows: TGTGCCAGCAGCTCCTCCCGGGGGTCACCCCTCCACTTT. The full variable domain, in which reference TRBV7-2 and TRBJ1-6 provide the parts outside the CDR3, is GAGVSQSPSNKVTEKGKDVELRCDPISGHTALYWYRQSLGQGLEFLIYFQGNSAPDKSGLPSDRFSAERTGGSVSTLTIQRTQQEDSAVYLCASSSSRGSPLHFGNGTRLTVT.

This chain links TRBV28 with TRBJ2-1, with 8 bases lining up with TRBD1. The CDR3 runs to 14 residues. Germline CDR1 MDHEN, CDR2 SYDVKM. J was trimmed by 6 bases and V by 8 bases; bases with no gene match: 9. The CDR3 nucleotides are TGTGCCAGCCTATGGACAGGGAGGATCAATGAGCAGTTCTTC. Its protein is CASLWTGRINEQFF.

The chain recombines TRBV18 with TRBJ2-3; no clear D gene. CDR3 length: 10 residues. Per germline, CDR1 KGHSH and CDR2 LQKENI. V was shortened by 11 bases and J by 6 bases, with 9 bases between the two germline ends. CDR3: CAAWCDTQYF. DNA of the CDR3: TGTGCCGCATGGTGCGATACGCAGTATTTT.

The V call is TRBV30, the J call TRBJ2-7; 12 positions agree with TRBD2. Germline-derived CDR1 and CDR2 are GTSNPN and SVGIG (reference sequence). V lost 5 bases to trimming and J lost 6 bases; unmatched junction nucleotides: 2. The CDR3 is 12 residues long. CDR3 protein: CAWGLAGTEQYF. The CDR3, as DNA: TGTGCCTGGGGACTAGCGGGAACCGAGCAGTACTTC.

The chain combines TRBV28 with TRBJ2-7; 9 bases line up with TRBD1. The CDR3 is 16 residues long. CDR1 is MDHEN, CDR2 SYDVKM, per germline. Trimming removed 5 bases from V and 6 bases from J; junction bases left unmatched: 14. The CDR3 nucleotides are TGTGCCAGCAGTCCCATTTTCGGGACAGGGTTTTTCGAGCAGTACTTC. Its protein is CASSPIFGTGFFEQYF.

The rearrangement joins TRBV4-1 to TRBJ2-7; 7 bases line up with TRBD2. The germline gives CDR1 MGHRA, CDR2 YSYEKL. There are 16 residues in the CDR3. V shed 0 bases, J shed 2 bases, and the junction held 7 bases outside the gene matches. CDR3 amino acids: CASSQESLAGAYEQYF. The CDR3 DNA follows: TGCGCCAGCAGCCAAGAATCTTTGGCGGGAGCCTACGAGCAGTACTTC.

The chain couples TRBV14 to TRBJ2-2; 7 nucleotides match TRBD1. The CDR3 contains 14 residues. Unmatched junction bases numbered 3, after V lost 6 bases and J lost 2 bases. The germline gives CDR1 SGHDN, CDR2 FVKESK. This chain's CDR3 is CASRRQGNTGELFF. For the CDR3, the DNA is TGTGCCAGCAGAAGACAGGGCAACACCGGGGAGCTGTTTTTT.

This clone showed up just once. V gene TRBV4-2 combines with J gene TRBJ1-1; TRBD1 matches at 7 bases. Per germline, CDR1 LGHNA and CDR2 YNFKEQ. J was trimmed by 3 bases and V by 1 base; bases with no gene match: 5. This CDR3 spans 15 amino acids. The CDR3 sequence: CASSQVGDRDTEAFF. CDR3 DNA: TGTGCCAGCAGCCAAGTCGGAGACAGGGACACTGAAGCTTTCTTT.

This clone appeared a few times. The rearrangement links TRBV18 to TRBJ2-2; D remains unclear. V lost 0 bases and J lost 1, with 3 bases in between. Germline V gene lookup returns CDR1 KGHSH and CDR2 LQKENI. The CDR3 length is 14 residues. The CDR3 DNA sequence: TGTGCCAGCTCACCACCGGGGAACACCGGGGAGCTGTTTTTT. Translation: CASSPPGNTGELFF.

The chain employs TRBV28 and TRBJ2-7; TRBD1 aligns across 10 bases. J lost 5 bases, V lost 3 bases, and 7 bases had no gene match. Germline-derived CDR1 and CDR2 are MDHEN and SYDVKM. This CDR3 region has 15 residues. CDR3 region: CASSFGGQGVDEQYF. For the CDR3, the DNA is TGTGCCAGCAGTTTCGGAGGACAGGGGGTGGACGAGCAGTACTTC.